This T cell receptor beta chain was captured in a study of T-cell reconstitution after alpha-beta-depleted transplantation in children. This clonotype was counted a few times. Unique molecular identifiers featured in how the TCRbeta library was prepared. TCRdb re-called the PCR reads through MiXCR, storing one row per CDR3 protein. Of some 530,000 distinct CDR3 sequences listed, around 13% are singletons. The sample was PBMCs from the stem cell graft donor, taken from the stem cell graft. The sequence was collected from a human donor who donated a stem cell graft to a child with combined immunodeficiency.

The CDR3 is CASSRGQTSGNTIYF. The CDR3 nucleotides read TGTGCCAGCAGTCGCGGACAGACCTCTGGAAACACCATATATTTT. This chain uses TRBV6-2 or TRBV6-3 with TRBJ1-3, with D perhaps TRBD1 (6 bases). Germline loops: CDR1 MNHEY, CDR2 SVGEGT. Trimming pared 5 bases from V and 0 bases from J, leaving 11 bases between. The length of the CDR3 is 15 residues.